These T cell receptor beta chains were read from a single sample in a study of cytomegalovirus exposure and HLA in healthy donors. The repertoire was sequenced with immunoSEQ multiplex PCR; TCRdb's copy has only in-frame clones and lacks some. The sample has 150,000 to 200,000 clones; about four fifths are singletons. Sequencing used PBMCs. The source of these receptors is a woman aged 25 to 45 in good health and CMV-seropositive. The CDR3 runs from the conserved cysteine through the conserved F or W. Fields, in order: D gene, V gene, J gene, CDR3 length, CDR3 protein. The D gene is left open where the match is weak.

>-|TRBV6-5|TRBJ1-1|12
CASSFRGAEAFF
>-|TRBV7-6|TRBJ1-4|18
CASSPQAGAFATNEKLFF
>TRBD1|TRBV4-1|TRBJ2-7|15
CASSRTGQWIFEQYF
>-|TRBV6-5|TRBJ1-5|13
CASSRTSDQPQHF
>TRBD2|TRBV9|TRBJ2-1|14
CASSLAGGNNEQFF
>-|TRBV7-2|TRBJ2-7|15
CASSLVSSETGEQYF
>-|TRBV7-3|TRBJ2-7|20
CASSSRRGGAGPPAWNEQYF
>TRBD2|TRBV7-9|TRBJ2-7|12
CASRSGLDEQYF
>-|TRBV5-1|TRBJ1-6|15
CASSLEGTNSSPLHF
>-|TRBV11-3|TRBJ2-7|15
CASSPGHGSSYEQYF